Each of the 7 T cell receptor beta chains below was sequenced from the same sample in a study of molecular identifiers for immune sequencing clone quantification. A single record per CDR3 protein comes from TCRdb applying MiXCR to the PCR reads. This table holds around 460,000 distinct CDR3 sequences, around 25% found once. Sample: naive CD8+ T cells from blood, with Jurkat cell RNA spiked in. Subset noted: FACS-sorted CD8+CD4-CCR7+CD45RA+ naive T cells. These receptors were obtained from a human donor in good health. Some libraries in this study had Jurkat cell RNA spiked in.

This clonotype was seen ten or more times. The chain joins TRBV3-1 to TRBJ1-1; no clear D. Trimming removed 3 bases at V and 1 base at J, with 6 bases between. The CDR3 runs to 13 residues. Germline assignment: CDR1 LGHDT and CDR2 YNNKEL (reference sequence). CDR3 in amino acids: CASSHGPNTEAFF. CDR3 coding DNA: TGTGCCAGCAGCCATGGCCCGAACACTGAAGCTTTCTTT.

Note on this clonotype: A single base separates this from a much larger clone, so it may be a read error. The V call is TRBV7-9, the J call TRBJ1-1; D gene ambiguous. The CDR3 sequence is 15 residues long. Germline CDR1 SEHNR, CDR2 FQNEAQ (reference sequence). The V end lost 5 bases, the J end lost 6 bases, and 19 bases lay between the germline ends. The CDR3 spells CASSTIDRLGAEAFF. CDR3 nucleotides: TGTGCCAGCAGCACAATAGATAGGTTGGGCGCTGAAGCTTTCTTT.

This clonotype occurred a few times. The rearrangement links TRBV4-1 to TRBJ1-6, with TRBD1 matching over 8 bases. The CDR3 sequence is 14 residues long. Unmatched junction bases numbered 6, after V lost 5 bases and J lost 9 bases. CDR1 and CDR2 (germline): MGHRA, YSYEKL. CDR3 residues: CASSTGQASSPLHF. The CDR3 nucleotides are TGCGCCAGCAGCACGGGACAGGCCTCTTCACCCCTCCACTTT.

Regarding this clonotype: One junction end disagrees with the germline gene, perhaps due to a read error. The J gene is TRBJ2-7, the V gene TRBV28; 10 nucleotides agree with TRBD2. The CDR3 is 14 residues long. Germline V CDR1 and CDR2: MDHEN, SYDVKM. The CDR3 loop reads CASSFLAGVYERYF. DNA of the CDR3: TGTGCCAGCAGTTTTCTAGCGGGAGTCTACGAGCGGTACTTC.

The genes are TRBV6-2 or TRBV6-3 and TRBJ2-3, with 10 bases fitting TRBD2. In germline, CDR1 is MNHEY, CDR2 SVGEGT. This CDR3 has 15 amino acids. V was clipped by 6 bases and J by 3 bases; unmatched bases: 6. The CDR3 nucleotides are TGTGCCAGCAGCACCACTAGCGGGGCGACAGATACGCAGTATTTT. Residues: CASSTTSGATDTQYF.

V gene TRBV2 combines with J gene TRBJ1-1; D not certain. There are 13 residues in the CDR3. V shed 7 bases and J shed 2 bases, with 11 bases lying between them. Germline V lookup: CDR1 SNHLY, CDR2 FYNNEI. In DNA form, the CDR3 reads TGTGCCAGCAACGTCTACGGTAACACTGAAGCTTTCTTT. Encoded protein: CASNVYGNTEAFF.

A word on this clonotype: A junction boundary mismatches the germline segment, possibly from a read error. The rearrangement uses TRBV2 and TRBJ2-2; a weak D match, TRBD2 (6 bases). The germline V gene has CDR1 SNHLY and CDR2 FYNNEI. The CDR3 has 20 amino acids. CDR3 bases: TGTGCCAGCAGCCGTCGGGGGTTGGGGTTCACGTCTGAAAACACCGGGGAGCCGTTTTTT. As protein: CASSRRGLGFTSENTGEPFF.